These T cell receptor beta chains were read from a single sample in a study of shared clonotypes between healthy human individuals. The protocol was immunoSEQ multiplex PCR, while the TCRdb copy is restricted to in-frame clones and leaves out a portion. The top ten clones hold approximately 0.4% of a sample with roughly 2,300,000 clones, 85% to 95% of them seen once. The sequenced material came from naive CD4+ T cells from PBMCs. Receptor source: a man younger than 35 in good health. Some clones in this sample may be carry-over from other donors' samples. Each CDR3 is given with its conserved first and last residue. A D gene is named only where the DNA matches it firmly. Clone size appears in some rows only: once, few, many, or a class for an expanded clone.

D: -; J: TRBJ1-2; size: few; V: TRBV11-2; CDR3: CASSLESGGYGYTF; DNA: TGTGCCAGCAGCTTAGAGTCGGGGGGATATGGCTACACCTTC
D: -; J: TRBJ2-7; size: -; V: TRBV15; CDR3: CATSSTRGDPSYEQYF; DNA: TGTGCCACCAGCAGCACCCGCGGGGACCCTTCCTACGAGCAGTACTTC
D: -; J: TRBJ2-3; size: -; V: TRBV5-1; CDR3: CASSFTTDTQYF; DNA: TGCGCCAGCAGCTTCACCACAGATACGCAGTATTTT
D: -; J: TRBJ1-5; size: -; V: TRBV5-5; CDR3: CASTQTDSRVSNQPQHF; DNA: TGTGCCAGCACCCAGACAGACTCTCGGGTGAGCAATCAGCCCCAGCATTTT
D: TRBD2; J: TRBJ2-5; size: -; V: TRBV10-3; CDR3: CAISESAGGQETQYF; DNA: TGTGCCATCAGTGAGTCCGCGGGAGGACAAGAGACCCAGTACTTC
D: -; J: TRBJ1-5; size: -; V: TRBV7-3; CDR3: CASSLDPGQPQHF; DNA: TGTGCCAGCAGCTTAGATCCGGGGCAGCCCCAGCATTTT
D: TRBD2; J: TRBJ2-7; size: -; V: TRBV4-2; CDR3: CASSPTSASYEQYF; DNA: TGTGCCAGCAGCCCGACTAGCGCCTCCTACGAGCAGTACTTC
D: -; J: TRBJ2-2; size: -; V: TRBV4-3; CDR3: CASSFLYRSNTGELFF; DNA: TGCGCCAGCAGCTTCCTCTACAGGTCGAACACCGGGGAGCTGTTTTTT
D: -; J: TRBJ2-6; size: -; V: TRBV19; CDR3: CASSIVGGASGANVLTF; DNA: TGTGCCAGTAGTATAGTAGGAGGGGCGAGTGGGGCCAACGTCCTGACTTTC
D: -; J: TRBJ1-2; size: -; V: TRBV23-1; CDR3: CASSQVQLGGYGYTF; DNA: TGCGCCAGCAGTCAGGTACAACTAGGGGGCTATGGCTACACCTTC
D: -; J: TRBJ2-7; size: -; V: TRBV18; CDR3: CASSPSMGRSYEQYF; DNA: TGTGCCAGCTCACCCTCGATGGGCCGCTCCTACGAGCAGTACTTC
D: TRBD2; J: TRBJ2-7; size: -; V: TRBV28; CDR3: CASELAGNEQYF; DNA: TGTGCCAGCGAGCTAGCGGGTAACGAGCAGTACTTC
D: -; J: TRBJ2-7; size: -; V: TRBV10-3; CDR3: CAIADKTYEQYF; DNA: TGTGCCATCGCAGACAAAACCTACGAGCAGTACTTC
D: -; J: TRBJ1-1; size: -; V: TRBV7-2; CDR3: CASSSSGQPNTEAFF; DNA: TGTGCCAGCAGCTCATCGGGACAACCGAACACTGAAGCTTTCTTT
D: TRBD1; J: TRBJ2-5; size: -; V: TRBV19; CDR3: CASSRTGRLNQETQYF; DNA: TGTGCCAGTAGTAGGACAGGGAGGTTGAACCAAGAGACCCAGTACTTC
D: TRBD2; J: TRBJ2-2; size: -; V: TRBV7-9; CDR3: CARTSGVNTGELFF; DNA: TGTGCCAGGACTAGCGGAGTGAACACCGGGGAGCTGTTTTTT
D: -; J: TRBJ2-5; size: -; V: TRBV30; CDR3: CARREQETQYF; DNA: TGTGCCCGGAGGGAACAAGAGACCCAGTACTTC
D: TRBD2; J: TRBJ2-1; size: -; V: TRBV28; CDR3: CASGSGLAGREQFF; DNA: TGTGCCAGCGGTTCAGGACTAGCTGGAAGAGAGCAGTTCTTC
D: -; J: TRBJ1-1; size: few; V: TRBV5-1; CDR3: CASSRTTNTEAFF; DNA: TGCGCCAGCAGCCGGACAACTAACACTGAAGCTTTCTTT
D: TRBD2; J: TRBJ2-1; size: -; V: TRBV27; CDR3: CASSTPGQGGTSGTGYNEQFF; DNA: TGTGCCAGCAGTACGCCGGGACAGGGAGGGACTAGCGGGACCGGCTACAATGAGCAGTTCTTC
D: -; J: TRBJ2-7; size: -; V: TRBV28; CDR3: CASSSTRKIYEQYF; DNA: TGTGCCAGCAGTTCGACCAGAAAGATTTACGAGCAGTACTTC
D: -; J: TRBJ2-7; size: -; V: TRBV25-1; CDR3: CASSDRGLVYEQYF; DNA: TGTGCCAGCAGTGATAGGGGCCTGGTTTACGAGCAGTACTTC
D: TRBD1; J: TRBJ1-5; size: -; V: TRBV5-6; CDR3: CASSPGQGLNQPQHF; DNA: TGTGCCAGCAGCCCGGGACAGGGGTTAAATCAGCCCCAGCATTTT
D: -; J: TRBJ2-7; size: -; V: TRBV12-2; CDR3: CASRFRGTLYEQYF; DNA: TGTGCAAGTCGCTTCAGGGGAACTCTCTACGAGCAGTACTTC
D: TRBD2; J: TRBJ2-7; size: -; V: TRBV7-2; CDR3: CASSPGTSGTYYEQYF; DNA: TGTGCCAGCAGCCCCGGGACTAGCGGGACTTACTACGAGCAGTACTTC
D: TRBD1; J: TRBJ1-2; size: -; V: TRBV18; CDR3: CASSPSLIQGEGGYTF; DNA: TGTGCCAGCTCACCTTCCCTCATACAGGGGGAAGGTGGCTACACCTTC
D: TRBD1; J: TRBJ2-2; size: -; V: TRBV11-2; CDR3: CASSSSGTGMTGELFF; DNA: TGTGCCAGCAGCTCGTCCGGGACAGGGATGACCGGGGAGCTGTTTTTT
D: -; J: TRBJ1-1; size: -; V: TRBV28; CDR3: CASSLEQTNTEAFF; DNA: TGTGCCAGCAGTTTAGAACAGACGAACACTGAAGCTTTCTTT
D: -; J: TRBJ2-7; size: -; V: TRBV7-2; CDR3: CASSTGLGILEQYF; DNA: TGTGCCAGCAGCACCGGACTGGGGATTCTGGAGCAGTACTTC
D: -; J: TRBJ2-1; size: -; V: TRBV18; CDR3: CASSPGAGRSYNEQFF; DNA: TGTGCCAGCTCACCAGGGGCGGGAAGATCCTACAATGAGCAGTTCTTC
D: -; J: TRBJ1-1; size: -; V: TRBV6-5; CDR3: CASGPWGVNTEAFF; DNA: TGTGCCAGCGGCCCCTGGGGGGTAAACACTGAAGCTTTCTTT
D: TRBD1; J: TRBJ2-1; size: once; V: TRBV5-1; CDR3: CASSAPDRGGGNEQFF; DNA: TGCGCCAGCAGCGCCCCGGACAGGGGCGGGGGCAATGAGCAGTTCTTC
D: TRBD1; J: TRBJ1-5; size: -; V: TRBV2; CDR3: CASKKDRGSNQPQHF; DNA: TGTGCCAGCAAGAAGGACAGGGGAAGCAATCAGCCCCAGCATTTT
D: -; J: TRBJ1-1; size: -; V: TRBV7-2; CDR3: CASSNQVTEAFF; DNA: TGTGCCAGCAGCAATCAGGTCACTGAAGCTTTCTTT
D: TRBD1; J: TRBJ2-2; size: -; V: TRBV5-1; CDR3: CASSLALDRGRSTGELFF; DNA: TGCGCCAGCAGCTTGGCCCTGGACAGGGGGCGAAGCACCGGGGAGCTGTTTTTT
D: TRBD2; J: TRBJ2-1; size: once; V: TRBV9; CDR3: CASSAGLEDYNEQFF; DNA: TGTGCCAGCAGCGCCGGACTAGAAGACTACAATGAGCAGTTCTTC
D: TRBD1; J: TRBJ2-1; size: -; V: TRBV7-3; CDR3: CASSSPGQKYNEQFF; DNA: TGTGCCAGCAGCTCCCCGGGACAGAAATACAATGAGCAGTTCTTC
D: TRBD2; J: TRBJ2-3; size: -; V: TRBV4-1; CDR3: CASIQRFPGGTDTQYF; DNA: TGCGCCAGCATACAAAGGTTTCCGGGAGGGACAGATACGCAGTATTTT
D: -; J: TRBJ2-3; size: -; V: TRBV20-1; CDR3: CQSKRGDTQYF; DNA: TGCCAGTCAAAGAGGGGAGATACGCAGTATTTT
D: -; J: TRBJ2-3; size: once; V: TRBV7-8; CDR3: CASSLGGWDHSTDTQYF; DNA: TGTGCCAGCAGCTTAGGGGGGTGGGACCATAGCACAGATACGCAGTATTTT
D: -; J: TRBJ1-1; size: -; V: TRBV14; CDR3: CASSQDLNTEAFF; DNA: TGTGCCAGCAGCCAGGATCTGAACACTGAAGCTTTCTTT
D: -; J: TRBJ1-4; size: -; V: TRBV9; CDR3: CASSGTSSNEKLFF; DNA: TGTGCCAGCAGCGGGACCAGCTCCAATGAAAAACTGTTTTTT
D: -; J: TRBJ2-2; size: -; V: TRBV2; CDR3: CASSRVPNTGELFF; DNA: TGTGCCAGCAGCCGGGTCCCGAACACCGGGGAGCTGTTTTTT
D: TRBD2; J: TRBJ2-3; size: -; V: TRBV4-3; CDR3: CASSQRGGRTDTQYF; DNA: TGCGCCAGCAGCCAGAGGGGCGGGAGGACAGATACGCAGTATTTT
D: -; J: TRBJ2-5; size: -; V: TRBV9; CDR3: CASSPSGETQYF; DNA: TGTGCCAGCAGCCCTAGTGGGGAGACCCAGTACTTC
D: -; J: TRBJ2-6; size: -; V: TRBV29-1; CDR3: CSVLGGSGANVLTF; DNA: TGCAGCGTCCTAGGAGGGTCTGGGGCCAACGTCCTGACTTTC
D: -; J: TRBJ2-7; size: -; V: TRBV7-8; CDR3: CASSLGRGPYEQYF; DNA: TGTGCCAGCAGCTTAGGTCGGGGCCCCTACGAGCAGTACTTC
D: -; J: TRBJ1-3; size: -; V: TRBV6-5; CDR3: CASSPPSGNTIYF; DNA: TGTGCCAGCAGCCCCCCCTCAGGGAACACCATATATTTT
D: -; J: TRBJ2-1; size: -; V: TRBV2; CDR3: CASSETNYNEQFF; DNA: TGTGCCAGCAGTGAAACAAATTACAATGAGCAGTTCTTC
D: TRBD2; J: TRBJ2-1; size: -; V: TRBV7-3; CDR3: CASSDPTGGSYNEQFF; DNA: TGTGCCAGCAGCGATCCGACGGGGGGCTCCTACAATGAGCAGTTCTTC
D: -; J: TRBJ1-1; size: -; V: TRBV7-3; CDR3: CASSFQADTEAFF; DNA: TGTGCCAGCAGCTTCCAGGCTGACACTGAAGCTTTCTTT
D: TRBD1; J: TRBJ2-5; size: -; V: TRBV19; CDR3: CASSTGQGRETQYF; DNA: TGTGCCAGTAGTACGGGACAGGGGAGAGAGACCCAGTACTTC
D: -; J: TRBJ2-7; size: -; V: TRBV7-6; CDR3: CASSSEREQYF; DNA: TGTGCCAGCAGCTCAGAGAGAGAGCAGTACTTC
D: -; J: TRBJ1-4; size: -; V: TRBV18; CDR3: CASSDGQSNEKLFF; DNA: TGTGCCAGCTCAGATGGACAGAGCAATGAAAAACTGTTTTTT
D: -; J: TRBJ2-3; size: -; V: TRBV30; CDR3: CAWSVISSGSRTDTQYF; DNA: TGTGCCTGGAGTGTAATCTCGTCCGGGTCCCGCACAGATACGCAGTATTTT